These 7 T cell receptor beta chains were all obtained from the same sample, sequenced in a study of regulatory T cells in long-lasting Graves disease. The TCR beta library used iRepertoire HTBI primers with Arm-PCR amplification of CDR3. TCRdb re-called the multiplex PCR reads through MiXCR, storing one row per CDR3 protein. The sample lists fewer than 450,000 distinct CDR3 sequences; approximately 15% were seen once. Described time point: newly diagnosed GD, antithyroid drugs for less than 3 months. From PBMCs, RNA was extracted and then used to make the TCR library. These records were also assigned to another study, of T cells in Graves' hyperthyroidism and ophthalmopathy.

Sequenced material: peripheral blood mononuclear cells (PBMCs), taken at new diagnosis, from a patient treated with antithyroid drugs. The receptors here all came from a woman aged 40 to 55 with Graves disease.

This clonotype was recorded a few times. V usage is TRBV6-1 and J usage is TRBJ2-5; possible D gene TRBD1, 5 bases. The CDR3 sequence is 13 residues long. Germline-derived CDR1 and CDR2 are MNHNS and SASEGT. The ends were cut back, 5 bases at V and 6 bases at J, with 13 bases in the middle. CDR3 nucleotides: TGTGCCAGCAGTACACAGGTGCAGAAGACCCAGTACTTC. Encoded protein: CASSTQVQKTQYF.

In the case of this clonotype: A read error is likely here: a far larger clone is one base away. This chain uses TRBV11-3 with TRBJ2-3; a weak D match, TRBD2 (5 bases). The J call may be wrong; the DNA end is better matched by TRBJ2-7. The CDR3 extends over 14 amino acids. CDR1 and CDR2 from the germline V gene are SGHNT and YENEEA. The CDR3 here is CASSLDPADYEQYF. The CDR3 DNA reads TGTGCCAGCAGCTTAGATCCAGCGGACTACGAGCAGTACTTC.

As for this clonotype: A single base separates this from a much larger clone, so it may be a read error. The chain recombines TRBV28 with TRBJ2-5, with a tentative D call TRBD2 (5 bases). Matching the DNA end better, TRBJ2-1 makes the J call doubtful. The germline gives CDR1 MDHEN, CDR2 SYDVKM. The CDR3 covers 13 residues. CDR3: CATTVEDYNEQFF. Written as DNA, the CDR3 is TGTGCTACCACCGTGGAGGACTACAATGAGCAGTTCTTC.

Many counts were recorded for this clonotype. V and J are TRBV27 and TRBJ1-1; maybe TRBD1 (5 bases). Germline V CDR1 and CDR2: MNHEY, SMNVEV (reference sequence). The V and J ends lost 0 bases and 4 bases respectively, with 9 bases between them. The CDR3 totals 14 residues. The CDR3: CASSLSPQGTEAFF. The DNA for the CDR3 is TGTGCCAGCAGTTTATCCCCCCAGGGCACTGAAGCTTTCTTT.

The table lists this clonotype with many counts. J is TRBJ1-1 and V is TRBV28, with a tentative D call TRBD1 (5 bases). The ends were cut back, 0 bases at V and 2 bases at J, with 13 bases in the middle. The CDR3 is made up of 16 amino acids. The germline gives CDR1 MDHEN, CDR2 SYDVKM. DNA of the CDR3: TGTGCCAGCAGTTTATGGGGGGAAGGGTTAAACACTGAAGCTTTCTTT. It codes for CASSLWGEGLNTEAFF.

The chain is built from TRBV29-1 and TRBJ2-7; 11 nucleotides align to TRBD2. With V trimmed by 1 base and J by 4 bases, 12 bases remained unmatched. The CDR3 runs to 17 residues. Germline CDR1 and CDR2: SQVTM and ANQGSEA. The CDR3 is CSVEGAPETSGRYEQYF. The CDR3 DNA is TGCAGCGTTGAAGGCGCCCCCGAAACTAGCGGGAGATACGAGCAGTACTTC.

The chain employs TRBV29-1 and TRBJ2-2; TRBD1 matches 7 bases. The CDR3 has 14 amino acids. The junction had 3 bases not matched to a gene; V was cut back by 5 bases and J by 0 bases. Germline loops: CDR1 SQVTM, CDR2 ANQGSEA. Here the CDR3 reads CSVSGTANTGELFF. For the CDR3, the DNA is TGCAGCGTTTCCGGGACAGCGAACACCGGGGAGCTGTTTTTT.